This TCR beta chain was captured by sequencing in a study of shared clonotypes between healthy human individuals. Whole-study context: Donor composition was a couple of women and a few men, aged 18 to 49. Findings of the study overall: Of the naive CD4 clonotypes, about 5% were shared across a few donors. It was the non-shared clonotypes that had lower generation probabilities than clonotypes shared by all four donors.

Losses at the gene ends were 2 bases for V and 4 bases for J; bases not matched to a gene: 4. CDR3 size: 15 residues. Germline lookup yields CDR1 SGHRS and CDR2 YFSETQ. CD45RO-negative, CCR7-selected cells formed the naive CD8 fraction, which excluded terminally differentiated effector memory CD45RA+ cells. As processed by the authors: Filtering differed for immunoSEQ, which gave only junction sequences without quality scores. Method: immunoSEQ multiplex PCR; TCRdb's copy keeps in-frame clones and lacks some. Clonal size and the V and J genes are those of that table, whereas D and trimming came from the DNA. Of about 2 million clones detected, around 96% appear once; the ten largest clones hold 1.2%. On this clone itself: The antigen remains undetermined.

This TCR came from a man between 18 and 35 years old in good health. This rearrangement joins TRBV5-1 to TRBJ2-5, with 11 bases that match TRBD2. Sequencing input: naive CD8+ T cells sorted from blood. CDR3 nucleotide sequence: TGCGCCAGCAGCTTAATAGCGGGGGGGCTAGAGACCCAGTACTTC. As protein: CASSLIAGGLETQYF.